The clone carrying this TCR beta chain was picked up a small number of times. This CDR3 has 15 residues. V dropped 1 base and J dropped 4 bases, with 11 bases sitting between them. CDR1 is SGHDT, CDR2 YYEEEE, per germline. The entry originates in a study of blood T cell repertoires in COVID-19. Authors' processing steps: Estimates of nucleated cell counts were drawn from the amplification of reference gene primers. The repertoire was sequenced with immunoSEQ multiplex PCR; TCRdb's copy has only in-frame clones and lacks some. That table furnishes V, J and clone size, whereas the DNA furnished D and trimming. The sample comprises around 58,000 clones, approximately 82% of which are singletons, and approximately 5% rests with the top ten.

The chain carries TRBV5-6 and TRBJ2-2; tentative D call: TRBD1 (5 bases). Sequences were obtained from peripheral blood. The origin of this receptor is a human donor in a cohort sampled during active COVID-19. CDR3 nucleotides: TGTGCCAGCAGCTTGCCAGGGCCAAGCACCGGGGAGCTGTTTTTT. It codes for CASSLPGPSTGELFF. Supplemented by reference TRBV5-6 and TRBJ2-2, the full variable domain reads DAGVTQSPTHLIKTRGQQVTLRCSPKSGHDTVSWYQQALGQGPQFIFQYYEEEERQRGNFPDRFSGHQFPNYSSELNVNALLLGDSALYLCASSLPGPSTGELFFGEGSRLTVL.